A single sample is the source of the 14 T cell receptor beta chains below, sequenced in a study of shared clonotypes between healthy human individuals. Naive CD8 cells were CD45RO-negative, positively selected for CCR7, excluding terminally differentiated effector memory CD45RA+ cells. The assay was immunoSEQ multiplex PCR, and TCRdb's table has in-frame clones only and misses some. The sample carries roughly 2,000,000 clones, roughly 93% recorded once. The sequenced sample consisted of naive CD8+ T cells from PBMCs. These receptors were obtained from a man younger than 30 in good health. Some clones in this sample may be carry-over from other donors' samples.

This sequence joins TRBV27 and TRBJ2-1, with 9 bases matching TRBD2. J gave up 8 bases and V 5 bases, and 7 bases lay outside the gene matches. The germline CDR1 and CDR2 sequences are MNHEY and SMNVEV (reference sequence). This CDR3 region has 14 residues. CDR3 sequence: CASSTAGTSYEQFF. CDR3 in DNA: TGTGCCAGCAGTACCGCCGGGACTAGCTATGAGCAGTTCTTC.

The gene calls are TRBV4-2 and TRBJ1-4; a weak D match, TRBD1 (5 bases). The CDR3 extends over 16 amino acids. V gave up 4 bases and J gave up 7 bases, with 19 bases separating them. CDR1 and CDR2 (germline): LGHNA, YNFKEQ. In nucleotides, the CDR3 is TGTGCCAGCAGCCCTAGGCGAGGGGCGGGCGGTGAAAAACTGTTTTTT. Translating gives CASSPRRGAGGEKLFF.

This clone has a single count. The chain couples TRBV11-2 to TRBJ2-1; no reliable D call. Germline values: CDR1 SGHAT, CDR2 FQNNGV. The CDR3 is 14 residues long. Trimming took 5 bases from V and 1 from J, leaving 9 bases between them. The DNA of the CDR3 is TGTGCCAGCAGCCGGAACGGTTCCTACAATGAGCAGTTCTTC. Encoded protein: CASSRNGSYNEQFF.

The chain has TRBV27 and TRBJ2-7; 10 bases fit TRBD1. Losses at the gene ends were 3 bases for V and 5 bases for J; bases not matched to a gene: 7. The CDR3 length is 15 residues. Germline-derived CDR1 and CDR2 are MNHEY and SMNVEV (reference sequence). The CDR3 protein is CASSFIGTGVDEQYF. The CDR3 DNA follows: TGTGCCAGCAGTTTCATCGGGACAGGGGTTGACGAGCAGTACTTC.

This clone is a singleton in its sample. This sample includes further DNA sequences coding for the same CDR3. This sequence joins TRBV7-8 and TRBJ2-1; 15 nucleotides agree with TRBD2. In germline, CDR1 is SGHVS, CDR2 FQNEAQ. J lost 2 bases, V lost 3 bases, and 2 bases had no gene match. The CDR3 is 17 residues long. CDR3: CASSFGLAGGPYNEQFF. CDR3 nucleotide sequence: TGTGCCAGCAGCTTCGGACTAGCGGGAGGGCCCTACAATGAGCAGTTCTTC. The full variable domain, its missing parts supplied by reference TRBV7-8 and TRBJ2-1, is GAGVSQSPRYKVAKRGQDVALRCDPISGHVSLFWYQQALGQGPEFLTYFQNEAQLDKSGLPSDRFFAERPEGSVSTLKIQRTQQEDSAVYLCASSFGLAGGPYNEQFFGPGTRLTVL.

In DNA form, the CDR3 reads TGTGCCAGCAGCTCCGCCGGGGCCCAACGTGGTGGGGCCAACGTCCTGACTTTC. Translating gives CASSSAGAQRGGANVLTF. The V gene is TRBV7-9, the J gene TRBJ2-6; D possibly uses TRBD1 or TRBD2 (5 bases each). Trimming shortened V by 4 bases and J by 3 bases, and 19 bases separated the two germline ends. CDR1 SEHNR and CDR2 FQNEAQ come from the germline V gene (reference sequence). This CDR3 has 18 residues.

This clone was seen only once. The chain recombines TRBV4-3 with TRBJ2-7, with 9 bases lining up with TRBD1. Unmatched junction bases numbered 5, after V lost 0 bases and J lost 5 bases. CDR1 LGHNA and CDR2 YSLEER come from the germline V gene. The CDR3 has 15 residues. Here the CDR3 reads CASSQDFDRGDEQYF. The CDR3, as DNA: TGCGCCAGCAGCCAAGATTTCGACAGGGGGGACGAGCAGTACTTC.

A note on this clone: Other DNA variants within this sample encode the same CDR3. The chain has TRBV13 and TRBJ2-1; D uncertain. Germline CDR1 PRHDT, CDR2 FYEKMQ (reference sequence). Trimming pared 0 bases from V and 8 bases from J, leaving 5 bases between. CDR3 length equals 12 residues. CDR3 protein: CASSLGPDEQFF. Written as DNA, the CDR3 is TGTGCCAGCAGCTTAGGACCCGATGAGCAGTTCTTC.

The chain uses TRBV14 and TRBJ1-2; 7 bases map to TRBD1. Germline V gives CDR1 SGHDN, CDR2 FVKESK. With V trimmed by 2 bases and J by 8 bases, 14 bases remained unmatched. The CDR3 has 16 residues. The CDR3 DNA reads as TGTGCCAGCAGCCAAAATCCCGGACAGGCCGTGGGAGGCTACACCTTC. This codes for CASSQNPGQAVGGYTF. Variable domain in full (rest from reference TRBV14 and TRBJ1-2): EAGVTQFPSHSVIEKGQTVTLRCDPISGHDNLYWYRRVMGKEIKFLLHFVKESKQDESGMPNNRFLAERTGGTYSTLKVQPAELEDSGVYFCASSQNPGQAVGGYTFGSGTRLTVV.

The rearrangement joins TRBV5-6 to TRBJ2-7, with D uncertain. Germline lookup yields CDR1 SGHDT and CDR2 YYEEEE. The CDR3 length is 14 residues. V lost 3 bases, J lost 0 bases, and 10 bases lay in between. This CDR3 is CASSYSSSSYEQYF. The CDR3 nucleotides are TGTGCCAGCAGCTACAGTTCTAGCTCCTACGAGCAGTACTTC.

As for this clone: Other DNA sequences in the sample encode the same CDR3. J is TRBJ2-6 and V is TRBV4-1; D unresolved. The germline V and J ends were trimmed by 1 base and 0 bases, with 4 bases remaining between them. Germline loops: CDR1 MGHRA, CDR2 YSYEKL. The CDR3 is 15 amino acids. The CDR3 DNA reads TGCGCCAGCAGCCAAGTCGCCTCTGGGGCCAACGTCCTGACTTTC. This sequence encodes CASSQVASGANVLTF.

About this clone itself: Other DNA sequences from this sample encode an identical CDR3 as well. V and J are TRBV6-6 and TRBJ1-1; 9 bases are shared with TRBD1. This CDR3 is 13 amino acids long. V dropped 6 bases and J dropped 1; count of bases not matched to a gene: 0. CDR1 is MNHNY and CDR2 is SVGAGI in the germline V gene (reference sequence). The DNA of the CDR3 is TGTGCCAGCAGGGACAGGGGGAACACTGAAGCTTTCTTT. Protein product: CASRDRGNTEAFF.

This chain's CDR3 is CASSARGREVVETQYF. The CDR3 nucleotides are TGTGCCAGCAGCGCCCGCGGGCGGGAGGTGGTTGAGACCCAGTACTTC. The chain combines TRBV5-4 with TRBJ2-5; 8 positions agree with TRBD2. CDR3 length: 16 amino acids. J gave up 5 bases and V 4 bases, and 13 bases lay outside the gene matches. From germline, CDR1 is SGHNT and CDR2 YYREEE (reference sequence).

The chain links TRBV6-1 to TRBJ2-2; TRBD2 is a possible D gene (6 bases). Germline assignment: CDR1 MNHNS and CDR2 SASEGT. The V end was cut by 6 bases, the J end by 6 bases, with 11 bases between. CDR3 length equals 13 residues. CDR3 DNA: TGTGCCAGCAGGGGAGGATCGGCCGGGGAGCTGTTTTTT. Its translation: CASRGGSAGELFF.